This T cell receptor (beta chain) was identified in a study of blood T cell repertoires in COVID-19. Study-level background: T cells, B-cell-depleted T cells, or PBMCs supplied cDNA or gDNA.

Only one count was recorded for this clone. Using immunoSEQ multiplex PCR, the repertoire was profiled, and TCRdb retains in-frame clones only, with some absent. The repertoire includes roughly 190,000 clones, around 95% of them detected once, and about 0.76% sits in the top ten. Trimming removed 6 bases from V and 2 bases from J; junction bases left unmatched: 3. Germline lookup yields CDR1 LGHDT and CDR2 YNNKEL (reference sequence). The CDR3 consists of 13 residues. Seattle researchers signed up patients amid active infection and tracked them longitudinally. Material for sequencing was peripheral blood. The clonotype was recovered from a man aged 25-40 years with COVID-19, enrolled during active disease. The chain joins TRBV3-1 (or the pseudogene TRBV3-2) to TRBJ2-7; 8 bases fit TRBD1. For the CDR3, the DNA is TGTGCCAGCAGGCACAGGGGGGCCTACGAGCAGTACTTC. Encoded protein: CASRHRGAYEQYF.